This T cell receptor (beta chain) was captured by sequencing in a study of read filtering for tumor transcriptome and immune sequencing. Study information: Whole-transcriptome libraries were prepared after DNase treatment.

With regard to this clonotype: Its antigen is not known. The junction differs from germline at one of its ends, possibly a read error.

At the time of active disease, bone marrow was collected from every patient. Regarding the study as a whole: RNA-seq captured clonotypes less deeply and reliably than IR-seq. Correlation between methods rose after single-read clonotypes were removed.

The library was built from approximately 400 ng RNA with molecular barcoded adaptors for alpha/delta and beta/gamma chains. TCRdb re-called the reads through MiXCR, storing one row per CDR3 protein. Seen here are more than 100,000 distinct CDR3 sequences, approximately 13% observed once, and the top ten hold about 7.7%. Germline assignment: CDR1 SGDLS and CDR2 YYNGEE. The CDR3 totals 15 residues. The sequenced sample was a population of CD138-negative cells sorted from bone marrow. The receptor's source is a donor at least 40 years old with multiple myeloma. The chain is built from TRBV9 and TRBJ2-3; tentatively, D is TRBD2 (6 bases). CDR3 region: CASNGAGPSTETQYF. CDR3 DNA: TGTGCCAGCAATGGGGCGGGACCTAGCACAGAAACGCAGTATTTT.